The 9 T cell receptor beta chains below all came from one sample that was sequenced in a study of PD-L1 blockade in urothelial cancer. Generated by immunoSEQ multiplex PCR, the TCRdb table keeps only in-frame clones and is missing some. Of about 30,000 clones in the sample, over 80% were seen once. This specimen was PBMCs, taken around atezolizumab (anti-PD-L1) treatment. The receptors come from a man aged 50 to 60 with urothelial cancer.

The rearrangement links TRBV6-6 to TRBJ2-4; perhaps TRBD1 as D (5 bases). The V gene's germline CDR1 is MNHNY and CDR2 SVGAGI (reference sequence). V was pared by 8 bases and J by 0 bases, with 11 bases between. The length of the CDR3 is 14 residues. CDR3 nucleotides: TGTGCCAGCTCGGTGGGGCTAGCCAAAAACATTCAGTACTTC. Amino acids: CASSVGLAKNIQYF.

The V call is TRBV11-3, the J call TRBJ2-3; D not certain. Germline V gene sequence: CDR1 SGHNT, CDR2 YENEEA. CDR3 length: 13 amino acids. Trimming pared 3 bases from V and 4 bases from J, leaving 8 bases between. This chain's CDR3 is CASSFSGPDTQYF. In DNA form, the CDR3 reads TGTGCCAGCAGCTTTTCAGGCCCAGATACGCAGTATTTT.

This rearrangement joins TRBV2 to TRBJ2-7; 8 bases align to TRBD2. This CDR3 comprises 15 residues. The V gene end was trimmed by 7 bases and the J gene end by 0 bases; junction bases not matched to a gene: 8. The germline V gene encodes CDR1 SNHLY and CDR2 FYNNEI. CDR3 nucleotide sequence: TGTGCCAGCATGGACAGCGGGGGCCTCTCCTACGAGCAGTACTTC. Protein sequence: CASMDSGGLSYEQYF.

CDR3 region: CASSLTSGLPPTQETQYF. DNA of the CDR3: TGTGCCAGCAGTTTAACTAGCGGGCTCCCCCCCACACAAGAGACCCAGTACTTC. The rearrangement links TRBV27 to TRBJ2-5; TRBD2 matches at 9 bases. The CDR3 sequence is 18 residues long. CDR1 and CDR2 from the germline V gene are MNHEY and SMNVEV (reference sequence). Germline trimming cut 2 bases from V and 2 bases from J; bases unmatched to any gene: 12.

The chain employs TRBV28 and TRBJ1-3; 9 bases match TRBD1. V was clipped by 0 bases and J by 3 bases; unmatched bases: 3. Germline lookup yields CDR1 MDHEN and CDR2 SYDVKM. The CDR3 extends over 16 amino acids. CDR3 protein: CASSLWVGQGGNTIYF. The CDR3 DNA reads TGTGCCAGCAGTTTATGGGTGGGACAGGGTGGAAACACCATATATTTT. Combining the CDR3 with reference TRBV28 and TRBJ1-3 gives the whole variable domain DVKVTQSSRYLVKRTGEKVFLECVQDMDHENMFWYRQDPGLGLRLIYFSYDVKMKEKGDIPEGYSVSREKKERFSLILESASTNQTSMYLCASSLWVGQGGNTIYFGEGSWLTVV.

The CDR3 reads CASSLWGTDYGYTF. CDR3 nucleotides: TGTGCCAGCAGTTTATGGGGGACAGACTATGGCTACACCTTC. The rearrangement uses TRBV27 and TRBJ1-2; 7 bases align to TRBD1. Germline lookup yields CDR1 MNHEY and CDR2 SMNVEV (reference sequence). This CDR3 is built from 14 residues. The trim removed 1 base at V and 3 bases at J, leaving 2 bases unmatched.

V is TRBV19 and J is TRBJ2-2; D unresolved. With 6 bases removed from V and 1 base from J, the gap between germline ends came to 15 bases. The germline CDR1 and CDR2 sequences are LNHDA and SQIVND (reference sequence). The CDR3 loop spans 16 amino acids. As DNA, the CDR3 is TGTGCCAGTAGCCCCCGTCTCGCAGTGAACACCGGGGAGCTGTTTTTT. It specifies CASSPRLAVNTGELFF.

The rearrangement uses TRBV19 and TRBJ1-6; D gene uncertain. Germline V CDR1 and CDR2: LNHDA, SQIVND (reference sequence). The CDR3 runs 19 residues. V was clipped by 5 bases and J by 2 bases, with 22 bases between them. CDR3 protein: CASSPEGASSRAYNSPLHF. The DNA for the CDR3 is TGTGCCAGTAGTCCGGAGGGTGCCAGCTCTCGGGCCTATAATTCACCCCTCCACTTT.

The chain uses TRBV7-8 and TRBJ2-7; D might be TRBD1 (5 bases). V was cut by 1 base and J by 3 bases, with 16 bases left in between. This CDR3 comprises 16 residues. The germline V gene has CDR1 SGHVS and CDR2 FQNEAQ. The CDR3 is CASSLDSQYRFYEQYF. The DNA of the CDR3 is TGTGCCAGCAGCTTAGATTCCCAGTACAGGTTCTACGAGCAGTACTTC.